A single sample gave rise to the 8 T cell receptor beta chains below, sequenced in a study of Tregs in tolerant kidney transplant recipients. The repertoire was sequenced with immunoSEQ multiplex PCR; TCRdb's copy has only in-frame clones and lacks some. The sample is made up of over 45,000 clones, and the top ten hold around 0.88% of it. Sequencing was performed on CD4+ T cells from blood, taken before the transplant. The receptor set was obtained from a human donor who received a combined kidney and bone marrow transplant.

Regarding this clone: Coverage ceases 3 residues before the CDR3 finishes, and the germline J gene fills in the end. This chain links TRBV7-2 with TRBJ2-5, with TRBD2 matching 11 bases. Trimming removed 6 bases from V and 4 bases from J; junction bases left unmatched: 4. The V gene's germline CDR1 is SGHTA and CDR2 FQGNSA. The length of the CDR3 is 14 residues. CDR3 sequence reads: CASRLLAGGETQYF. The part of the CDR3 DNA that was read is TGTGCCAGCAGACTTCTAGCGGGAGGAGAGACC.

Remarks on this clone: Read data end 3 residues before the CDR3 end; the end is taken from the germline J gene. The chain recombines TRBV30 with TRBJ2-3, with 12 bases lining up with TRBD1. J gave up 6 bases and V 3 bases, and 7 bases lay outside the gene matches. The CDR3 contains 15 residues. The germline CDR1 and CDR2 sequences are GTSNPN and SVGIG (reference sequence). The CDR3 here is CAWRPGQGAGDTQYF. CDR3 bases read: TGTGCCTGGAGACCGGGACAGGGGGCGGGGGATACG. The full variable domain, in which reference TRBV30 and TRBJ2-3 provide the parts outside the CDR3, is SQTIHQWPATLVQPVGSPLSLECTVEGTSNPNLYWYRQAAGRGLQLLFYSVGIGQISSEVPQNLSASRPQDRQFILSSKKLLLSDSGFYLCAWRPGQGAGDTQYFGPGTRLTVL.

Notes on this clone: The read is 3 residues too short to cover the CDR3 end, so that end is filled in from the germline J gene. The chain joins TRBV6-1 to TRBJ2-7; tentatively, D is TRBD1 (6 bases). Trimming removed 1 base from V and 6 bases from J, with 10 bases in between. The CDR3 loop spans 13 amino acids. Per the germline V gene, CDR1 is MNHNS and CDR2 is SASEGT. CDR3: CASSEGWGREQYF. The sequenced part of the CDR3 DNA is TGTGCCAGCAGTGAAGGATGGGGGCGCGAG.

Comments on this clone: The read is 3 residues too short to cover the CDR3 end, so that end is filled in from the germline J gene. V and J are TRBV19 and TRBJ2-7, with 13 bases matching TRBD2. Germline CDR1 reads LNHDA; CDR2 reads SQIVND (reference sequence). CDR3 length equals 16 residues. V shed 2 bases and J 2 bases; nucleotides not matched to a gene: 3. The CDR3 region is CASSIQGLAGAYEQYF. Partial CDR3 DNA: TGTGCCAGTAGTATACAAGGACTAGCGGGAGCCTACGAG. Supplemented by reference TRBV19 and TRBJ2-7, the full variable domain reads DGGITQSPKYLFRKEGQNVTLSCEQNLNHDAMYWYRQDPGQGLRLIYYSQIVNDFQKGDIAEGYSVSREKKESFPLTVTSAQKNPTAFYLCASSIQGLAGAYEQYFGPGTRLTVT.

Concerning this clone: The read terminates 3 residues before the CDR3 end, so the remaining end is supplied by the germline J gene. The rearrangement joins TRBV7-6 to TRBJ2-2; D might be TRBD1 (6 bases). V dropped 1 base and J dropped 6 bases, with 6 bases sitting between them. Germline V gives CDR1 SGHVS, CDR2 FNYEAQ. This CDR3 is built from 13 residues. The sequenced CDR3 bases are TGTGCCAGCAGCTTAGACAGGGCCGGGGAG. Its protein product is CASSLDRAGE. The full CDR3 sequence reads CASSLDRAGELFF.

About this clone itself: The CDR3 end lies 3 residues beyond the end of the read and is filled in from the germline J gene. J is TRBJ2-3 and V is TRBV14, with 9 bases that match TRBD1. This CDR3 is 16 amino acids long. Germline loops: CDR1 SGHDN, CDR2 FVKESK. Trimming took 4 bases from V and 6 from J; bases not matched to a gene: 11. The CDR3 bases that were read are TGTGCCAGCAGCCTAACAGGGGGCCGGAGAGGGGATACG. Protein: CASSLTGGRRGDT. The complete CDR3 sequence is CASSLTGGRRGDTQYF.

As for this clone: The read finishes 3 residues shy of the CDR3 end, and the germline J gene is used to complete it. The chain employs TRBV19 and TRBJ2-3; 9 bases match TRBD2. The CDR3 length is 16 residues. V shed 5 bases and J 1 base; nucleotides not matched to a gene: 7. Germline CDR1 is LNHDA and CDR2 is SQIVND (reference sequence). The CDR3 sequence: CASSWGLAGGTDTQYF. The CDR3 DNA, read in part, is TGTGCCAGTAGTTGGGGGTTAGCGGGAGGCACAGATACG.

To note about this clone: The CDR3 goes on 3 residues after the read ends, and that part is filled in from the germline J gene. The chain has TRBV6-1 and TRBJ1-2; a possible D gene is TRBD1 (5 bases). The length of the CDR3 is 13 residues. Looked up from germline, CDR1 is MNHNS and CDR2 is SASEGT. CDR3 DNA, as far as it was read: TGTGCCAGCAGTGGAGACAGCACGAGGGGC. Translated: CASSGDSTRG. The complete CDR3 reads CASSGDSTRGYTF.